This T cell receptor beta chain stems from a study of OX40 agonist ivuxolimab in advanced cancers. Study results and limitations: Normalized expansion of T-cell clones was also low for some nonresponders. On average, CD8+ T cells showed a greater number of expanded clones than CD4+. In the expanded peripheral T cells, antigen specificity was never determined. Both blood CD4+ and CD8+ T cells showed clonal growth by week 6 at 0.1 to 3.0 mg/kg.

The germline gives CDR1 GTSNPN, CDR2 SVGIG (reference sequence). The V and J ends lost 2 bases and 5 bases respectively, with 7 bases between them. The CDR3 runs to 13 residues. Remarks on this clone: Its antigen remains unknown.

Sequencing was performed with immunoSEQ multiplex PCR; in TCRdb, only in-frame clones are kept and a portion is missing. The sample gives under 20,000 clones, 75% to 80% of which show up once; around 15% is in the top ten. This sequence originates from an adult with an advanced solid tumor such as melanoma, head and neck, liver or kidney cancer. This rearrangement joins TRBV30 to TRBJ1-6; D is undetermined. The sequencing used CD4+ or CD8+ T cells sorted from blood, collected in a trial of the OX40 agonist ivuxolimab. The CDR3 DNA reads as TGTGCCTGGAGTAAAGGAAATAATTCACCCCTCCACTTT. Protein sequence: CAWSKGNNSPLHF.